The 16 T cell receptor beta chains given below trace back to one sample, sequenced in a study of shared clonotypes between healthy human individuals. Sequenced by immunoSEQ multiplex PCR; TCRdb stores in-frame clones only, minus some. The data contain roughly 2.2 million clones, under 95% of them singletons. The material sequenced was naive CD4+ T cells from PBMCs. Subset: CD45RA+ positively selected. These receptors all come from a man aged 18 to 29 in good health. Some clones in this sample may be carry-over from other donors' samples.

This chain uses TRBV25-1 with TRBJ2-5; no clear D gene. In germline, CDR1 is MGHDK, CDR2 SYGVNS. Trimming took 7 bases from V and 5 from J, leaving 8 bases between them. This CDR3 has 11 amino acids. CDR3 DNA sequence: TGTGCCAGCACGGACGTGGAGACCCAGTACTTC. Translated, it gives CASTDVETQYF. The whole variable domain, remainder taken from reference TRBV25-1 and TRBJ2-5, is EADIYQTPRYLVIGTGKKITLECSQTMGHDKMYWYQQDPGMELHLIHYSYGVNSTEKGDLSSESTVSRIRTEHFPLTLESARPSHTSQYLCASTDVETQYFGPGTRLLVL.

V is TRBV18 and J is TRBJ1-2; 11 nucleotides match TRBD1. Looked up from germline, CDR1 is KGHSH and CDR2 is LQKENI. This CDR3 has 14 amino acids. V gave up 3 bases and J gave up 4 bases; unmatched junction bases: 1. CDR3 amino acids: CASSPGQGVYGYTF. Here the CDR3 DNA reads TGTGCCAGCTCACCGGGACAGGGGGTCTATGGCTACACCTTC. The full variable domain, rest sourced from reference TRBV18 and TRBJ1-2, is NAGVMQNPRHLVRRRGQEARLRCSPMKGHSHVYWYRQLPEEGLKFMVYLQKENIIDESGMPKERFSAEFPKEGPSILRIQQVVRGDSAAYFCASSPGQGVYGYTFGSGTRLTVV.

The CDR3 sequence: CASSQAGPAGVPGELFF. The CDR3 coding sequence is TGCGCCAGCAGCCAAGCGGGTCCAGCGGGAGTCCCCGGGGAGCTGTTTTTT. V is TRBV4-1 and J is TRBJ2-2, with TRBD2 matching 8 bases. CDR3 length: 17 residues. V lost 1 base to trimming and J lost 6 bases; unmatched junction nucleotides: 10. Looked up from germline, CDR1 is MGHRA and CDR2 is YSYEKL.

The chain links TRBV7-9 to TRBJ2-7; 11 bases align to TRBD1. In germline, CDR1 is SEHNR, CDR2 FQNEAQ (reference sequence). This CDR3 contains 18 residues. Unmatched junction bases numbered 13, after V lost 4 bases and J lost 2 bases. This CDR3 is CASSSPGQGGTSAYEQYF. The DNA for the CDR3 is TGTGCCAGCAGCTCCCCGGGACAGGGGGGGACGTCCGCCTACGAGCAGTACTTC.

The CDR3 sequence is CASSSSPGSYNEQFF. CDR3 DNA: TGTGCCAGCAGTTCGTCGCCCGGCTCCTACAATGAGCAGTTCTTC. The chain joins TRBV28 to TRBJ2-1, with D unresolved. The CDR3 has 15 residues. V was trimmed by 4 bases and J by 0 bases, leaving 10 bases between them. The germline gives CDR1 MDHEN, CDR2 SYDVKM.

The chain joins TRBV29-1 to TRBJ1-1; D is uncertain. Germline CDR1 reads SQVTM; CDR2 reads ANQGSEA. V was clipped by 4 bases and J by 0 bases, with 9 bases between them. The CDR3 consists of 13 residues. This chain's CDR3 is CSVGGNMNTEAFF. As DNA, the CDR3 is TGCAGCGTTGGTGGGAACATGAACACTGAAGCTTTCTTT. Complete variable domain (other parts from reference TRBV29-1 and TRBJ1-1): SAVISQKPSRDICQRGTSLTIQCQVDSQVTMMFWYRQQPGQSLTLIATANQGSEATYESGFVIDKFPISRPNLTFSTLTVSNMSPEDSSIYLCSVGGNMNTEAFFGQGTRLTVV.

CDR3 protein: CASSGLRQSTEAFF. Written as DNA, the CDR3 is TGTGCCAGCAGTGGTTTGAGACAGAGCACTGAAGCTTTCTTT. This chain links TRBV2 with TRBJ1-1, with D possibly being TRBD1 (5 bases). Germline-derived CDR1 and CDR2 are SNHLY and FYNNEI. This CDR3 contains 14 residues. Trimming stripped 4 bases from V and 4 bases from J, with 13 bases between.

V and J are TRBV7-9 and TRBJ2-1; D gene unclear. Germline-derived CDR1 and CDR2 are SEHNR and FQNEAQ (reference sequence). The ends were cut back, 0 bases at V and 2 bases at J, with 5 bases in the middle. CDR3 length: 14 residues. The CDR3 is CASSLARPYNEQFF. The CDR3 region has the DNA TGTGCCAGCAGCTTAGCGCGGCCCTACAATGAGCAGTTCTTC.

The count of this clone is one. The chain has TRBV14 and TRBJ1-5; D remains ambiguous. CDR3 length equals 14 residues. CDR1 is SGHDN and CDR2 is FVKESK in the germline V gene. The ends were cut back, 2 bases at V and 1 base at J, with 6 bases in the middle. The CDR3 region has the DNA TGTGCCAGCAGCCAAAGTGAAAGCAATCAGCCCCAGCATTTT. Its translation: CASSQSESNQPQHF.

The V call is TRBV5-1, the J call TRBJ1-2, with D maybe TRBD1 (5 bases). Trimming took 6 bases from V and 3 from J, leaving 18 bases between them. Germline values: CDR1 SGHRS, CDR2 YFSETQ. The CDR3 length is 15 residues. CDR3 residues: CASKPDPGTHYGYTF. DNA of the CDR3: TGCGCCAGCAAACCAGACCCGGGGACGCACTATGGCTACACCTTC.

This clone was detected only once. The chain uses TRBV27 and TRBJ1-5; D is undetermined. CDR1 is MNHEY and CDR2 is SMNVEV in the germline V gene (reference sequence). The CDR3 has 15 amino acids. The germline V and J ends were trimmed by 3 bases and 0 bases, with 9 bases remaining between them. The DNA of the CDR3 is TGTGCCAGCAGTTTGAACAGATATAGCAATCAGCCCCAGCATTTT. Amino acids: CASSLNRYSNQPQHF.

This sequence joins TRBV9 and TRBJ2-3; tentatively, D is TRBD2 (6 bases). The CDR3 has 16 amino acids. Germline CDR1 is SGDLS and CDR2 is YYNGEE. V was trimmed by 3 bases and J by 0 bases, leaving 14 bases between them. The CDR3 sequence: CASSAPFLASTDTQYF. CDR3 DNA: TGTGCCAGCAGCGCCCCTTTCCTAGCGAGCACAGATACGCAGTATTTT.

The chain employs TRBV7-7 and TRBJ2-5; TRBD2 matches at 7 bases. This CDR3 region has 16 residues. Trimming cost V 0 bases and J 2 bases; bases outside gene matches: 6. Germline CDR1 is SSHAT and CDR2 is FNYEAQ (reference sequence). The CDR3 spells CASSLAGRGGQETQYF. In nucleotides, the CDR3 is TGTGCCAGCAGCTTAGCAGGAAGGGGAGGGCAAGAGACCCAGTACTTC. The entire variable domain, with the rest obtained from reference TRBV7-7 and TRBJ2-5, is as follows: GAGVSQSPRYKVTKRGQDVTLRCDPISSHATLYWYQQALGQGPEFLTYFNYEAQPDKSGLPSDRFSAERPEGSISTLTIQRTEQRDSAMYRCASSLAGRGGQETQYFGPGTRLLVL.

The V gene is TRBV25-1, the J gene TRBJ1-1, with D hard to call. Trimming cost V 3 bases and J 0 bases, with 8 bases left between them. The CDR3 has 14 amino acids. Looked up from germline, CDR1 is MGHDK and CDR2 is SYGVNS. This CDR3 reads CASSDPGMNTEAFF. The CDR3 region has the DNA TGTGCCAGCAGTGATCCCGGCATGAACACTGAAGCTTTCTTT. Combining the CDR3 with reference TRBV25-1 and TRBJ1-1 gives the whole variable domain EADIYQTPRYLVIGTGKKITLECSQTMGHDKMYWYQQDPGMELHLIHYSYGVNSTEKGDLSSESTVSRIRTEHFPLTLESARPSHTSQYLCASSDPGMNTEAFFGQGTRLTVV.

This clone was seen just once. J is TRBJ1-1 and V is TRBV18; D is undetermined. This CDR3 contains 14 residues. The germline CDR1 and CDR2 sequences are KGHSH and LQKENI. Trimming pared 3 bases from V and 4 bases from J, leaving 12 bases between. Here the CDR3 DNA reads TGTGCCAGCTCACCCCCGGGCTTGGGCACTGAAGCTTTCTTT. It yields the protein CASSPPGLGTEAFF.

The gene calls are TRBV27 and TRBJ2-3; D gene unclear. The CDR3 consists of 12 residues. V shed 5 bases and J shed 0 bases, with 3 bases lying between them. Germline assignment: CDR1 MNHEY and CDR2 SMNVEV (reference sequence). The CDR3, as DNA: TGTGCCAGCAGTGCTAGCACAGATACGCAGTATTTT. Its translation: CASSASTDTQYF.